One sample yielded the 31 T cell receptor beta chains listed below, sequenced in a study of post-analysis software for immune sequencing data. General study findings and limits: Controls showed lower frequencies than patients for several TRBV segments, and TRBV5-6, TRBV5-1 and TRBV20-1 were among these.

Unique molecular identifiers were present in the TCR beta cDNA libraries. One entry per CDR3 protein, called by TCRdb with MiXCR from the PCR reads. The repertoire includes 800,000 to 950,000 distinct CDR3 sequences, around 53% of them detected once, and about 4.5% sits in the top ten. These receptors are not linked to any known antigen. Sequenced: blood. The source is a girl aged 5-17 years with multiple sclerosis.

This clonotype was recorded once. DNA of the CDR3: TGCGCCAGCAGCTTGGAACAGGGAGACTACGAGCAGTACTTC. Its protein is CASSLEQGDYEQYF. This chain connects TRBV5-1 to TRBJ2-7; a possible D gene is TRBD1 (6 bases). Trimming pared 0 bases from V and 3 bases from J, leaving 10 bases between. CDR1 and CDR2 (germline): SGHRS, YFSETQ. The CDR3 runs 14 residues.

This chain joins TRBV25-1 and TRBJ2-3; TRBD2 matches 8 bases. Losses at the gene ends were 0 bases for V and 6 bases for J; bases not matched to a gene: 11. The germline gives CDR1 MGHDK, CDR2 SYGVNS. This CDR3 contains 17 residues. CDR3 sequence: CASSEYETSEVTDTQYF. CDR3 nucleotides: TGTGCCAGCAGTGAATACGAGACTAGCGAGGTCACGGATACGCAGTATTTT.

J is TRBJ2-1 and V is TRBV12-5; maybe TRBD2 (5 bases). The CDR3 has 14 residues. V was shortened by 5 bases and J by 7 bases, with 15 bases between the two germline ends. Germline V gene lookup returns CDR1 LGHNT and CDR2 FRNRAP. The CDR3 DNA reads TGTGCTAGTGGTCCCCAGGACTCTCGGAATGAGCAGTTCTTC. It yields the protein CASGPQDSRNEQFF.

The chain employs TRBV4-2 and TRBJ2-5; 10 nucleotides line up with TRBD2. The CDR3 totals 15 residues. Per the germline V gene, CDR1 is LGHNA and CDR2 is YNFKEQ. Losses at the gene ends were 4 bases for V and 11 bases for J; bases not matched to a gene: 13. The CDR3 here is CASSPEAGGGREQYF. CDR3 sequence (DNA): TGTGCCAGCAGCCCAGAAGCGGGAGGGGGGCGAGAGCAGTACTTC.

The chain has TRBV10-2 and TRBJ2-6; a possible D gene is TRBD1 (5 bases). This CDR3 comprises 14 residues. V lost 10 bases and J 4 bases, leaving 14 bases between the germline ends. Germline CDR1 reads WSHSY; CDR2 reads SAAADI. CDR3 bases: TGCGCCACCGAAAAAGGGGCGGGGGCCAACGTCCTGACTTTC. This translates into CATEKGAGANVLTF.

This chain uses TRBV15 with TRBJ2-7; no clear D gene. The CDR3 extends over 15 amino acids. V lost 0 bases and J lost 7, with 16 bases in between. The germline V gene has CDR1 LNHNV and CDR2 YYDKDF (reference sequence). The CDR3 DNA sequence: TGTGCCACCAGCAGAGATTTGAACTTTCCAAATGAGCAGTACTTC. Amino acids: CATSRDLNFPNEQYF.

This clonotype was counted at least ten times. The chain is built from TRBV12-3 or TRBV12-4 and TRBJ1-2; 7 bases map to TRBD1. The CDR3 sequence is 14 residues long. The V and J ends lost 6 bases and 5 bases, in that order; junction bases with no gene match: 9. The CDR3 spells CASRVTGIGYGYTF. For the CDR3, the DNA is TGTGCCAGCAGAGTGACAGGGATCGGGTATGGCTACACCTTC.

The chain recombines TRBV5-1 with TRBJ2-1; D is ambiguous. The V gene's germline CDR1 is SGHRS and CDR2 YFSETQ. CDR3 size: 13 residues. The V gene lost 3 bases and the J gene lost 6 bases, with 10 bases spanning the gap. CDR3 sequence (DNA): TGCGCCAGCAGCTCCTTAGTGGTCAATGAGCAGTTCTTC. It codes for CASSSLVVNEQFF. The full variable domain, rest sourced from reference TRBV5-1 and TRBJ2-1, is KAGVTQTPRYLIKTRGQQVTLSCSPISGHRSVSWYQQTPGQGLQFLFEYFSETQRNKGNFPGRFSGRQFSNSRSEMNVSTLELGDSALYLCASSSLVVNEQFFGPGTRLTVL.

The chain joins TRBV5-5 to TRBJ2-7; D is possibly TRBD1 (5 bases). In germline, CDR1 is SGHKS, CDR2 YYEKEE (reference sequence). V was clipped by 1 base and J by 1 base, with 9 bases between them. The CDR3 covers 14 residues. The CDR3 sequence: CASSLFRQSYEQYF. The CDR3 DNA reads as TGTGCCAGCAGCTTGTTCCGACAGTCCTACGAGCAGTACTTC.

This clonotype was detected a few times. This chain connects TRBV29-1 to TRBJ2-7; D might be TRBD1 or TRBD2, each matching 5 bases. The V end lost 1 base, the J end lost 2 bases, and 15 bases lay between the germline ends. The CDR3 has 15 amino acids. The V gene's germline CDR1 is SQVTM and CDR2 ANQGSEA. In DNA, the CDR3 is TGCAGCGTTGAAGCAGAACGGGACGCCACCTACGAGCAGTACTTC. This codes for CSVEAERDATYEQYF.

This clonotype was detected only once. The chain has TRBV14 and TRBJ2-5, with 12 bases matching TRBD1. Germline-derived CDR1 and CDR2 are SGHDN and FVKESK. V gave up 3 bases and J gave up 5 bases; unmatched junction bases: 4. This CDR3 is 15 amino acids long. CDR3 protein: CASSQGTGGWETQYF. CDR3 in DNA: TGTGCCAGCAGCCAGGGGACAGGGGGCTGGGAGACCCAGTACTTC. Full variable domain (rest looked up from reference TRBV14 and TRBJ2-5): EAGVTQFPSHSVIEKGQTVTLRCDPISGHDNLYWYRRVMGKEIKFLLHFVKESKQDESGMPNNRFLAERTGGTYSTLKVQPAELEDSGVYFCASSQGTGGWETQYFGPGTRLLVL.

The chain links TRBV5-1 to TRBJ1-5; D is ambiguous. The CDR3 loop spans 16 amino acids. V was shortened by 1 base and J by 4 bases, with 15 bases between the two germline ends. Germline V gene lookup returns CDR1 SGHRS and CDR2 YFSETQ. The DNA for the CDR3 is TGCGCCAGCAGCTTGAGGCCCTTCGATGGGAATCAGCCCCAGCATTTT. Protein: CASSLRPFDGNQPQHF.

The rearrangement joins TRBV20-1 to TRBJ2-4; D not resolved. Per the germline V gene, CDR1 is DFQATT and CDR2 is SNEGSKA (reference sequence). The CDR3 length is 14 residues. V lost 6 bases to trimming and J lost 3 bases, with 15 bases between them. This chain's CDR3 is CSATDPYRKNIQYF. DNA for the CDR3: TGCAGTGCAACGGACCCCTATCGCAAAAACATTCAGTACTTC.

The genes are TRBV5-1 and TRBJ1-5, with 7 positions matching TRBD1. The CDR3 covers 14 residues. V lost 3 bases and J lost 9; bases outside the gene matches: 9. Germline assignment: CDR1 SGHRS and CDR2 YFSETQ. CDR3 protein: CASSSTGAPSPQHF. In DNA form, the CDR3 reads TGCGCCAGCAGCTCAACAGGGGCCCCCTCGCCCCAGCATTTT.

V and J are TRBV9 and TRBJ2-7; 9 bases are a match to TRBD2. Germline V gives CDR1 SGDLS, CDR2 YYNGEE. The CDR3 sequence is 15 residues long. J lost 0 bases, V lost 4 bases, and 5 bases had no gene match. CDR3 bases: TGTGCCAGCAGCCCCCGCGGGGGGGCCTCCTACGAGCAGTACTTC. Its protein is CASSPRGGASYEQYF.

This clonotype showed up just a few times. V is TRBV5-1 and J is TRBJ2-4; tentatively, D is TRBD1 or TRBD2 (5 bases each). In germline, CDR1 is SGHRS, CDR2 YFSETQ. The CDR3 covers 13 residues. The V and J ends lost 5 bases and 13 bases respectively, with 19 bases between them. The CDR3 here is CASSLVGAGEQYF. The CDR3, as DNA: TGCGCCAGCAGTCTCGTAGGGGCGGGTGAGCAGTACTTC.

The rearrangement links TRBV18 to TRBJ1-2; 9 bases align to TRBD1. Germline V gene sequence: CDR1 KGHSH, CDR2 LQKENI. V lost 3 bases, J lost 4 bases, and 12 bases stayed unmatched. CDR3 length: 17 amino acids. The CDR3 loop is CASSPLNTGGGSYGYTF. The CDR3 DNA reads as TGTGCCAGCTCACCGCTAAATACAGGGGGCGGCTCCTATGGCTACACCTTC.

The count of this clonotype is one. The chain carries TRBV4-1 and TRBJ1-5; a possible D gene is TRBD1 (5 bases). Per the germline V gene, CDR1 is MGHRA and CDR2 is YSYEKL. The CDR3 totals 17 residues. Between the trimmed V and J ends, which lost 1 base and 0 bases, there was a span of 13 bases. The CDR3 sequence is CASSQGLAGLSNQPQHF. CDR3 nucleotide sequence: TGCGCCAGCAGCCAAGGGCTAGCAGGGCTTAGCAATCAGCCCCAGCATTTT.

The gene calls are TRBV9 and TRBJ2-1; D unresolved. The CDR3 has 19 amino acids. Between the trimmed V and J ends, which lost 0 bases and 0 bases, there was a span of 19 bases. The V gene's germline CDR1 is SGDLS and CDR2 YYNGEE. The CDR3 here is CASSVGEGKERSSYNEQFF. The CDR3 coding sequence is TGTGCCAGCAGCGTAGGAGAAGGGAAAGAGAGGAGCTCCTACAATGAGCAGTTCTTC.

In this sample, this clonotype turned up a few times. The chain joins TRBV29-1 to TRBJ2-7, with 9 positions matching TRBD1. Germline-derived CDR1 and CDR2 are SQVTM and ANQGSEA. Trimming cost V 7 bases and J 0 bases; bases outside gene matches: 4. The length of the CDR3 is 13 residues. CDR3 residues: CSGGQGPSYEQYF. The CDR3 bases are TGCAGCGGCGGACAGGGGCCCTCCTACGAGCAGTACTTC.

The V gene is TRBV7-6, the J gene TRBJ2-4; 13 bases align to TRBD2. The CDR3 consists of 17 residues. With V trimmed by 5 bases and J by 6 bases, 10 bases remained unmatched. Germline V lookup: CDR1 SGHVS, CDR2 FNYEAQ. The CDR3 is CASSPMAGTSGVNIQYF. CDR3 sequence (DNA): TGTGCCAGCAGCCCTATGGCCGGGACTAGCGGGGTAAACATTCAGTACTTC.

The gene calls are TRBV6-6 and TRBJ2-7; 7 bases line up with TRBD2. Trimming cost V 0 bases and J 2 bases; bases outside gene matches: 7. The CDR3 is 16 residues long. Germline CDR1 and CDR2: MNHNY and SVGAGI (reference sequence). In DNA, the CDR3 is TGTGCCAGCAGTTACTCGGGTAGCGGGCGACCCTACGAGCAGTACTTC. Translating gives CASSYSGSGRPYEQYF.

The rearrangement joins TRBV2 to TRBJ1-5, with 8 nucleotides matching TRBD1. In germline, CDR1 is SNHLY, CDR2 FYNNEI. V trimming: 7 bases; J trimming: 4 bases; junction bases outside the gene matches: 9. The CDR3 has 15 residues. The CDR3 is CASNEGTGPNQPQHF. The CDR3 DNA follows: TGTGCCAGCAATGAGGGGACAGGTCCTAATCAGCCCCAGCATTTT.

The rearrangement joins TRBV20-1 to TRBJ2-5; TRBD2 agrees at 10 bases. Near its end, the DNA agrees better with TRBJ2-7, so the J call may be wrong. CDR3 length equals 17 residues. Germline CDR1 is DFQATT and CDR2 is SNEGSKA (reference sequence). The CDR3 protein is CSASPGGGLAVPYEQYF. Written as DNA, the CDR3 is TGCAGTGCAAGCCCAGGCGGAGGACTAGCGGTGCCCTACGAGCAGTACTTC.

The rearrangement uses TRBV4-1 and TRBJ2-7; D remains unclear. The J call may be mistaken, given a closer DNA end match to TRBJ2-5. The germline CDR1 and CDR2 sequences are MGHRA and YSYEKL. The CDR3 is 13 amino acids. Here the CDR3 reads CASSQVVEETQYF. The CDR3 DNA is TGCGCCAGCAGCCAAGTTGTGGAAGAGACCCAGTACTTC.

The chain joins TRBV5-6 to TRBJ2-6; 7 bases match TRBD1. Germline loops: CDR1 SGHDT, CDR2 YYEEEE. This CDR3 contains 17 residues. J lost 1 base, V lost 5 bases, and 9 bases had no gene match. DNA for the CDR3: TGTGCCAGCAGGAGGGACAGTTCCTTATCTGGGGCCAACGTCCTGACTTTC. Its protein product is CASRRDSSLSGANVLTF.

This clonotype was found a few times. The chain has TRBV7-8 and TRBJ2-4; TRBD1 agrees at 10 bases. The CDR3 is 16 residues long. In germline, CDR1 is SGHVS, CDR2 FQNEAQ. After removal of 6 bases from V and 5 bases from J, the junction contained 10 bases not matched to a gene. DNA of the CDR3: TGTGCCAGCAGTTTCCGGGACAGGGGTGTGGAAAACATTCAGTACTTC. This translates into CASSFRDRGVENIQYF.

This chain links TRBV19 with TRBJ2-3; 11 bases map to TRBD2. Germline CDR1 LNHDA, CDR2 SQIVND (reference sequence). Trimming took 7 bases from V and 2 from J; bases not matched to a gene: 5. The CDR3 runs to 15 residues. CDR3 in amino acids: CASIGTSGYTDTQYF. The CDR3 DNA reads TGTGCCAGTATCGGGACTAGCGGATACACAGATACGCAGTATTTT. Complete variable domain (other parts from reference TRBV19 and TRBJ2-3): DGGITQSPKYLFRKEGQNVTLSCEQNLNHDAMYWYRQDPGQGLRLIYYSQIVNDFQKGDIAEGYSVSREKKESFPLTVTSAQKNPTAFYLCASIGTSGYTDTQYFGPGTRLTVL.

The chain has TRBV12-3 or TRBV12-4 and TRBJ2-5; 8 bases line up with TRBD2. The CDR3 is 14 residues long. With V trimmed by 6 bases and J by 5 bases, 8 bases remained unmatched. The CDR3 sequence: CASSYAGGGETQYF. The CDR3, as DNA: TGTGCCAGCAGCTACGCGGGGGGCGGGGAGACCCAGTACTTC.

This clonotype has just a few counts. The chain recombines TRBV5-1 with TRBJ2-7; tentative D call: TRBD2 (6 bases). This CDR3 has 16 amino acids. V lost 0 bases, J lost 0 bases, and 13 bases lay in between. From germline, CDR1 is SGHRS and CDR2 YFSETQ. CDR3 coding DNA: TGCGCCAGCAGCTTGGACGGGGGATCCAGCTCCTACGAGCAGTACTTC. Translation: CASSLDGGSSSYEQYF.

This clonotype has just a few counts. CDR3 sequence (DNA): TGTGCCAGCAGTTACCCGCGCCCTCCAAACAGGGGAAACTATGGCTACACCTTC. Encoded protein: CASSYPRPPNRGNYGYTF. The genes are TRBV6-5 and TRBJ1-2; 7 nucleotides line up with TRBD1. V lost 2 bases and J lost 2; bases outside the gene matches: 14. Germline V CDR1 and CDR2: MNHEY, SVGAGI. This CDR3 has 18 amino acids.